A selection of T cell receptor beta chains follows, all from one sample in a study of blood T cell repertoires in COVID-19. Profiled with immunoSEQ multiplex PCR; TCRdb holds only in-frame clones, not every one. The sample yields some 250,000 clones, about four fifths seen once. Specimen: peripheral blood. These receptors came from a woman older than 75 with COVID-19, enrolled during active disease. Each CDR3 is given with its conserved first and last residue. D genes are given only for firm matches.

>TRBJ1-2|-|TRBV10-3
CAIYGVNYGYTF
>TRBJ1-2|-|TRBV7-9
CASSLQTVVRGYTF
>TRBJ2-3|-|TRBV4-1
CASGLGLSTDTQYF
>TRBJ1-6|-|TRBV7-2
CASSSRANSPLHF
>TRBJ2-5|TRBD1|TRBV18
CASSPQGAAQYF
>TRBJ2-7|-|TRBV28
CASSSGGPAYEQYF
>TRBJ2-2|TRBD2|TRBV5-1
CASEAGGPPTGELFF
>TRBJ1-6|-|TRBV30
CAWTRSSYSPLHF
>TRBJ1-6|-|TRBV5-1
CASSHSSGDSPLHF
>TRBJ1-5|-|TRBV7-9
CASSLEQGSNQPQHF
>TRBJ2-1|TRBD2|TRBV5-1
CASSLGLAGGNEQFF
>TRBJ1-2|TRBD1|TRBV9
CASSIQGARGYTF
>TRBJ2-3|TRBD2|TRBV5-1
CASSLQAGGVDTQYF
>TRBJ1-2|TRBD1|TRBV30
CAWSGPRGVLYGYTF
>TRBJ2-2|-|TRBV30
CAWTTANTGELFF
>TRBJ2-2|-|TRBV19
CASSINRVTGELFF
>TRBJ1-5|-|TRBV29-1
CSQELGGKVDQPQHF
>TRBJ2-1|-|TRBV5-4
CASSLDPGGEQFF
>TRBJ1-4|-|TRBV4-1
CASNQGYEKLFF
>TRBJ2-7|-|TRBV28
CASTFPELGEQYF
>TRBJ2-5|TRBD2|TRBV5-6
CASSLVGTGLEQETQYF
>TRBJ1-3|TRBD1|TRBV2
CASSLQGANTIYF
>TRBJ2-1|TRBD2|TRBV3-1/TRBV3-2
CASSQRTSGGSSEQFF
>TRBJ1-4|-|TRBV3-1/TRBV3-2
CASSQTAQVRTSEKLFF
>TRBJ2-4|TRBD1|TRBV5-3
CARSLERGPNGQYF